Below, one T cell receptor beta chain is given with its context. Method: immunoSEQ multiplex PCR; TCRdb's copy keeps in-frame clones and lacks some. The sample consists of roughly 74,000 clones, around 94% of them appearing once. V gave up 2 bases and J gave up 2 bases, with 5 bases separating them. From germline, CDR1 is MNHNY and CDR2 SVGAGI (reference sequence). The CDR3 spans 13 residues. This sample is part of a study of OX40 agonist ivuxolimab in advanced cancers. The clonotype was recovered from an adult with an advanced solid tumor such as melanoma, head and neck, liver or kidney cancer. The chain uses TRBV6-6 and TRBJ2-3; the D is unclear. This sample comprised CD4+ or CD8+ T cells sorted from blood, obtained in a trial of the OX40 agonist ivuxolimab. The CDR3 nucleotides are TGTGCCAGCAGTTACGCCTTCACAGATACGCAGTATTTT. Its protein is CASSYAFTDTQYF.